This T cell receptor (beta chain) appears in the sequencing data of a study of blood T cell repertoires in COVID-19 (dated by TCRdb to about 2020). Notes on the research overall: The collaborator samples originated in the United States, Italy and Spain and spanned the acute and convalescent phases of COVID-19. Samples came from the ongoing ImmuneRACE study (first 160 participants) plus 1,254 subjects from 6 global collaborators. The sample metadata nearly always contained a de-identified subject ID, COVID-19 status, age in years and sex. Subjects who had been exposed to COVID-19, were actively infected with it, or had recovered from it provided the deeply sampled blood TCRbeta repertoires that made up the dataset. The material from the prospective study consisted of cDNA or gDNA derived from T cells, B-cell-depleted T cells, or PBMCs. Where available, HLA class I and class II types were obtained from metadata supplied by the sample provider rather than from assay-based typing. The repertoires were made available in a free public database intended to serve as a resource for research on the immune response to SARS-CoV-2. What the authors observed across the whole study: How much clinical and demographic metadata was included differed by source and by participant, and the metadata was provided uncurated.

Participants in the prospective study were aged roughly 18 to 89 years, lived in 20 to 30 United States geographic areas, and enrolled through a virtual design. In the prospective study, cohorts were assigned on the basis of participant-reported clinical history obtained from a screening survey and a study questionnaire. In the prospective study, whole blood, serum and a nasopharyngeal or oropharyngeal swab were collected from each participant by mobile phlebotomists. Additional blood draws and questionnaires over an approximately two-month period could optionally be provided by prospective study participants. Before DNA extraction, prospective study blood samples were shipped either frozen or at room temperature. TCRbeta CDR3 regions were amplified from genomic DNA by means of the immunoSEQ Assay, a bias-controlled multiplex PCR. As for how the authors treated the data: The number of nucleated cells in each sample was estimated from the amplification of reference gene primers within the assay. To quantify the absolute abundance of each unique TCRbeta CDR3 rearrangement, sequence reads were collapsed and filtered. For each sample, productive Simpson clonality was calculated by taking the square root of Simpson's diversity index across productive rearrangements. TCRdb holds this immuneACCESS table with in-frame rearrangements only. Some clones are missing; in checked studies, unresolved V genes explain under half, and the rest has no known cause. From that table come the V and J calls and clone size; the DNA was used to work out D and trimming. The sample data list approximately 450,000 clones, and nearly 90% of these were observed just once. Nearly 2% of the sample comes from the top ten.

CDR1 and CDR2 were assigned from the germline V gene as KGHSH and LQKENI. V and J are truncated by 1 base and 6 bases respectively, leaving an intervening sequence of 22 bases. Spanning cysteine to phenylalanine, the CDR3 consists of 18 amino acids. Left in the record is the CDR3 DNA by itself, 54 bases read in frame from the first base. This clone came up once. There is no known antigen for this receptor. Base qualities were left out, and no much larger clone turns up one base away. The chain is made from TRBV18 and TRBJ1-5; TRBD1 could be the D gene, as 6 bases match. The TCR comes from a woman younger than 30 with acute COVID-19. What was sequenced was PBMCs or T cells enriched from blood (not recorded which). The nucleotide sequence reads as follows: TGTGCCAGCTCACCACAGCCCTCCGGGGGGCGCGTTAGTCAGCCCCAGCATTTT. This encodes CASSPQPSGGRVSQPQHF.